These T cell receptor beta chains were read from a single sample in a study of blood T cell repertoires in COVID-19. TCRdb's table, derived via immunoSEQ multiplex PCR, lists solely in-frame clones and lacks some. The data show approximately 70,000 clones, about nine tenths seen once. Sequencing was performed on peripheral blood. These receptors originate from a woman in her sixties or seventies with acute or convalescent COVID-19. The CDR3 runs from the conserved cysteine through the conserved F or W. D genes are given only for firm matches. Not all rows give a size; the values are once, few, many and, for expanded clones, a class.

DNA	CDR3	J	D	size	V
TGTGCCAGCAGCGTAGCACTAGGGACCGGGGAGCTGTTTTTT	CASSVALGTGELFF	TRBJ2-2	-	-	TRBV9
TGTGCCTGGAACATGGGCAACTCCTATAATTCACCCCTCCACTTT	CAWNMGNSYNSPLHF	TRBJ1-6	-	-	TRBV30
TGTGCCAGCAGCTTAGATCGTTGGGCGGGGAGGGCAACTAATGAAAAACTGTTTTTT	CASSLDRWAGRATNEKLFF	TRBJ1-4	-	-	TRBV7-8
TGTGCCAGCAGCTCCAGGGACAGGGGATCAAATTCACCCCTCCACTTT	CASSSRDRGSNSPLHF	TRBJ1-6	TRBD1	few	TRBV7-8
TGTGCCAGTAGTATAGGGGCAGGGATGAATGGCTACACCTTC	CASSIGAGMNGYTF	TRBJ1-2	-	many	TRBV19
TGCGCCAGCAGCTTGGGGGCCAGGGGAGACTATGGCTACACCTTC	CASSLGARGDYGYTF	TRBJ1-2	-	-	TRBV5-1
TGCGCCAGCAGCTTGGTTTTGGGGGAGGGGACCAGCAATGAGCAGTTCTTC	CASSLVLGEGTSNEQFF	TRBJ2-1	TRBD2	once	TRBV5-1
TGTGCCAGCTCCGCTCGGGGGGGGACCTACGAGCAGTACTTC	CASSARGGTYEQYF	TRBJ2-7	TRBD2	-	TRBV7-8
TGTGCCAGCAGTTTAGGACAGCACATAAGCTCCTATAATTCACCCCTCCACTTT	CASSLGQHISSYNSPLHF	TRBJ1-6	-	-	TRBV27
TGTGCCAGCAGCCAAGAGAGTCGGGGAGGGGTAGGCGTTAAAAATTCACCCCTCCACTTT	CASSQESRGGVGVKNSPLHF	TRBJ1-6	-	-	TRBV3-1/TRBV3-2
TGCGCCAGCAGCCATTTCTCTCCCAGGGCAGCCAAAAACATTCAGTACTTC	CASSHFSPRAAKNIQYF	TRBJ2-4	-	-	TRBV4-1
TGTGCCAGCAGCCTTTCGACTAGCGGCCAAGAGACCCAGTACTTC	CASSLSTSGQETQYF	TRBJ2-5	TRBD2	-	TRBV27
TGTGCCATCAGCGGGAGCGGGGGGGCCAGGTTCAATGAGCAGTTCTTC	CAISGSGGARFNEQFF	TRBJ2-1	TRBD2	-	TRBV10-3
TGTGCCAGCAGCGGACAGGGAGGTGGCTACACCTTC	CASSGQGGGYTF	TRBJ1-2	TRBD1	-	TRBV25-1
TGCGCCAGCAGTGAGTCGGTTGCGGGTGGAAAGCGGGGGGCCCAAGAGACCCAGTACTTC	CASSESVAGGKRGAQETQYF	TRBJ2-5	TRBD2	-	TRBV10-1
TGCGCCAGCAGGATCCAGGGGGATGGCACTGAAGCTTTCTTT	CASRIQGDGTEAFF	TRBJ1-1	TRBD1	-	TRBV4-1
TGTGCCACCGGCGGGGACACAGATACGCAGTATTTT	CATGGDTDTQYF	TRBJ2-3	-	-	TRBV24-1
TGTGCCAGCAGCCAAGCCTTCCAGGGCGGCCTGACTTTC	CASSQAFQGGLTF	TRBJ2-6	-	-	TRBV14
TGCGCCAGCAGTGAGTCGCCGGGGAACACTGAAGCTTTCTTT	CASSESPGNTEAFF	TRBJ1-1	-	-	TRBV10-2
TGCGCCAGCCGAGGGACTCTGGAGGAAAAACTGTTTTTT	CASRGTLEEKLFF	TRBJ1-4	-	-	TRBV5-1
TGTGCCATCAGTGAAGGGTTTGGGTTGGAGGATGGCTACACCTTC	CAISEGFGLEDGYTF	TRBJ1-2	-	-	TRBV10-3
TGTGCCAGCAGTTTGGGACTAGCGGGGAGCCAAGAGACCCAGTACTTC	CASSLGLAGSQETQYF	TRBJ2-5	TRBD2	-	TRBV6-2/TRBV6-3
TGTGCCAGCGGACAGGGGATGAACACTGAAGCTTTCTTT	CASGQGMNTEAFF	TRBJ1-1	TRBD1	-	TRBV19
TGCGCCAGCAGCCGAGGACAGGAGGCCTATGGCTACACCTTC	CASSRGQEAYGYTF	TRBJ1-2	TRBD1	once	TRBV5-1
TGTGCCAGCAGCGACCAGGGATTTGGCGGCACTGAAGCTTTCTTT	CASSDQGFGGTEAFF	TRBJ1-1	-	-	TRBV6-2/TRBV6-3
TGTGCCAGCAGTGATATCCCCAGCCCGGGGGCTGAAGCTTTCTTT	CASSDIPSPGAEAFF	TRBJ1-1	-	-	TRBV2
TGTGCCAGCAGTCAAAGACTAGACCAAGAGACCCAGTACTTC	CASSQRLDQETQYF	TRBJ2-5	-	few	TRBV2
TGTGCCAGCAACAGGGGGTACACTGAAGCTTTCTTT	CASNRGYTEAFF	TRBJ1-1	TRBD1	-	TRBV12-3/TRBV12-4
TGTGCCAGCTCACCACCTGGGGGCCACACTGAAGCTTTCTTT	CASSPPGGHTEAFF	TRBJ1-1	-	-	TRBV18
TGTGCCTCTACAATAGGGGTTGACTCTGGAAACACCATATATTTT	CASTIGVDSGNTIYF	TRBJ1-3	-	-	TRBV2
TGTGCCAGCAGCCCCGGACAGGGCTACACCGGGGAGCTGTTTTTT	CASSPGQGYTGELFF	TRBJ2-2	TRBD1	-	TRBV6-5
TGTGCCAGCAGCTCTTTCGGACTGGGGTCAGGGGAGCTGTTTTTT	CASSSFGLGSGELFF	TRBJ2-2	-	-	TRBV6-5
TGTGCCAGCACGTGGGCAGGGGAGCAGTACTTC	CASTWAGEQYF	TRBJ2-7	-	-	TRBV19
TGTGCCAGCAGTGACACAGCCGTGCTCTCTGGAAACACCATATATTTT	CASSDTAVLSGNTIYF	TRBJ1-3	-	few	TRBV6-1
TGTGCCAGCAGCGTAGAGCAGGATCCAAGCACAGATACGCAGTATTTT	CASSVEQDPSTDTQYF	TRBJ2-3	-	-	TRBV9
TGTGCCACCAGTGATTTGCCGGGGGGCACAGATACGCAGTATTTT	CATSDLPGGTDTQYF	TRBJ2-3	-	-	TRBV24-1
TGCAGTGCTAGTCAGGGCAACACTGAAGCTTTCTTT	CSASQGNTEAFF	TRBJ1-1	-	-	TRBV20-1
TGCAGTGCCCCTAGAGGGGGGCCCCAGCATTTT	CSAPRGGPQHF	TRBJ1-5	-	few	TRBV20-1
TGTGCCAGCAGTCAAACTAACTATGGCTACACCTTC	CASSQTNYGYTF	TRBJ1-2	-	-	TRBV12-3/TRBV12-4
TGTGCCACCAGCAGAGAGGGGGGGGACAGGGGACAAGAGACCCAGTACTTC	CATSREGGDRGQETQYF	TRBJ2-5	TRBD1	-	TRBV15
TGTGCCAGCAGCCGCGGTAGAGCCGATAACACTGAAGCTTTCTTT	CASSRGRADNTEAFF	TRBJ1-1	-	-	TRBV3-1/TRBV3-2
TGTGCCAGCAGTTACTCGCGGGGAAACTCCTACGAGCAGTACTTC	CASSYSRGNSYEQYF	TRBJ2-7	-	-	TRBV6-5
TGTGCCAGCAGGGGTCTACAGGGGTCACGAGCCGGTGAAGCTTTCTTT	CASRGLQGSRAGEAFF	TRBJ1-1	TRBD1	-	TRBV2
TGTGCCAGCAGCCTCGGCGGGGCGAGCTCCTACGAGCAGTACTTC	CASSLGGASSYEQYF	TRBJ2-7	-	-	TRBV3-1/TRBV3-2
TGTGCCAGCAGTAGCCTGGCTAGCCCATCCACAGATACGCAGTATTTT	CASSSLASPSTDTQYF	TRBJ2-3	-	-	TRBV6-2/TRBV6-3
TGTGCCAGCACGGGTTACACCGGGGAGCTGTTTTTT	CASTGYTGELFF	TRBJ2-2	-	-	TRBV9
TGTGCTAGTGGTTTGACAGGGGGCGCATCTGGAAACACCATATATTTT	CASGLTGGASGNTIYF	TRBJ1-3	TRBD1	-	TRBV12-5